This entry is about one TCR beta chain. Its specific antigen is unknown. No qualities accompany the bases; no much larger clone lies one base away. V loses 9 bases, J loses 3 bases, and the germline ends lie 13 bases apart. The CDR3 contains 13 residues, cysteine and phenylalanine counted. The retained sequence is limited to the CDR3, 39 bases, with the frame set at the first base. CDR1 and CDR2 are read off the germline V gene as SGDLS and YYNGEE. The cohort comprised some 700 healthy bone marrow donors. Cohort members were all nominally healthy when sampled, although unrecorded immune exposures were likely present. The donor was CMV seropositive and was included in the group of 290 or so seropositive cohort members. A peripheral blood sample was provided by each donor, and peripheral blood mononuclear cells were used for TCR beta sequencing. The Qiagen DNeasy Blood Extraction Kit was used to extract genomic DNA from the blood cell samples.

Library preparation used the immunoSEQ multiplex PCR assay. The multiplex PCR relied on a mix of 60 forward primers for TCR Vbeta segments and 13 reverse primers for TCR Jbeta segments. A multiplex PCR assay on genomic DNA amplified the CDR3 region of rearranged TCR beta genes. On the Illumina HiSeq System, the amplified TCR beta libraries were sequenced as 87-base-pair reads. Under the source paper's analysis protocol: A later analysis counted about 76 million unique TCR beta chains across the 550 to 800 repertoires, and 10 million to 11 million of these chains were shared by at least two donors. Raw reads were error-corrected and collapsed into unique sequences with a nearest-neighbor algorithm that merged closely related sequences to remove PCR and sequencing errors. Alignment of CDR3 sequences to IMGT reference sequences was used to assign V, D and J gene segments. For a sequence to be retained, a match of at least six nucleotides was required to both a V gene segment and a J gene segment. A rearrangement was called productive if the CDR3 had no stop codons and remained in frame with V and J, and every other rearrangement was called non-productive. CDR3 was defined by IMGT convention, running from the second conserved V-encoded cysteine to the conserved J-encoded phenylalanine. In an earlier analysis of around 570 of the donors, sequences lacking an unambiguous match to a single V gene segment were excluded. In an earlier analysis of some 590 of the donors, a V segment was called functional when productive rearrangements were above 56.7%, and segregating when the standard deviation between donors exceeded 5%. To diagnose cytomegalovirus status from the catalog of TCR beta chain sequences, a statistical classification framework was built. V and J gene assignment, in a later analysis, came from comparing TCR nucleotide sequences with IMGT/GENE-DB human TR gene sequences. In a later analysis, CDR3 sequences and most-parsimonious VDJ recombination scenarios were assigned using the TCRdist pipeline. In a later analysis, each TCR beta chain was defined by its CDR3 amino acid sequence together with its V-gene family, and reads without a unique V-gene family were excluded. A later analysis removed 550 to 700 highly shared, low-generation-probability nucleotide sequences to deal with suspected cross-contamination and a sequencing artifact. For each public chain, a later analysis derived a clonal expansion index from normalized ranks of inferred template counts within each repertoire. In a later analysis, generation probabilities were computed with a VDJ recombination model fitted to out-of-frame rearrangements, and the resulting probabilities were checked against IGoR. In a later analysis, hypergeometric tests were used to score TCR-TCR, TCR-HLA and TCR-CMV co-occurrence, with a repertoire-size bias correction applied to TCR pairs. In a later analysis, false discovery rates were estimated by permuting HLA or CMV assignments 20 times. In a later analysis, co-occurring TCRs were grouped using DBSCAN, with TCRdist sequence similarity added in when clustering inside HLA-allele-positive subsets. Repertoires with fewer than 30,000 or more than 120,000 public chains, plus five repertoires with anomalous nucleotide sharing, were excluded from co-occurrence clustering. Imported from immuneACCESS, the table was reduced by TCRdb to in-frame sequences with V and J called. These copies leave out some clones; in studies compared against another copy, an unresolved V gene accounts for under half, and the cause of the remainder is not known. The D gene and trimming were derived from the DNA, and the V and J assignments and clone size from that table. For this sample there are over 150,000 clones; 75% to 90% appear just once. The ten top clones hold around 7.3% of the sample.

This record comes from a study of cytomegalovirus exposure and HLA in healthy donors listed by TCRdb under 2017. As for the study more broadly: According to an earlier analysis of around 600 of the donors, 150 million to 200 million T cells yielded 117 million unique TCR beta sequences and 276 Gb of sequence data. The later analysis used no new phenotypic data to find candidate immune exposures, relying instead on TCR beta sequences and their occurrence across donors. On average, roughly 200,000 unique TCR beta nucleotide sequences were sequenced per donor among more than 350 genotyped donors of the cohort, with roughly a sixth of those sequences being non-productive. HLA typing included class I and class II loci at four-digit resolution. The genetic ancestry cluster associated with self-reported Caucasian donors included 65% to 90% of the approximately 400 genotyped donors. Genome-wide SNP genotypes for about 60% of the roughly 670 donors were used in a later genetic analysis, which treated that subset as a discovery cohort. An earlier analysis of a few hundred of the donors applied high-throughput TCR beta sequencing to assess whether each TCR beta V gene segment acted as functional or pseudogenic. In addition to the first cohort of 666 subjects, a separate validation cohort of some 120 different subjects was used. The study aimed to test whether signatures of past pathogen exposure could be identified by cataloging public T cell receptors. Roughly 300 gigabases of sequencing data and around 87 million unique TCR sequences were included in an early release covering about 600 HLA-typed donors. The T cell repertoires of some 700 subjects were profiled by immunosequencing and related to cytomegalovirus serostatus. Typing coverage varied by locus: about 629-630 donors for A, B, C, DRB1 and DQB1; approximately 500 for DQA1; about 600 for DPA1; roughly 450 for DPB1. To study patterns of TCR occurrence, a later analysis re-analyzed previously published TCR beta repertoires from 666 donors and added high-resolution HLA genotyping. Every repertoire in the discovery cohort had been generated on one and the same sequencing platform. To predict cytomegalovirus infection status, the study brought together high-throughput TCR immunosequencing, statistical association of individual TCRs with disease status, and machine learning. Donor age, sex, ethnicity and CMV serostatus were collected together with the repertoire data. Five DR-DQ haplotypes were treated as single units for association and clustering because of strong linkage in the cohort. The research as a whole found: A later genetic analysis reported fewer N-insertions in productive TCRs among donors in an Asian-associated ancestry cluster than the roughly 620-donor mean. In an earlier analysis of some 640 of the donors, most TCR beta V segments were observed in productive rearrangements about 87% or about 30% of the time, broadly matching IMGT annotations. Strong co-occurrence of HLA alleles, especially DR and DQ, made assigning TCR associations to individual alleles difficult. According to a later analysis, TCR association rates differed among HLA loci, with DRB1 alleles showing the most associated TCRs and HLA-C alleles showing the fewest. It was suggested by the authors that the approach could potentially be generalized to other disease states and immunological phenotypes. In both the original and validation cohorts, the classifier was reported to diagnose cytomegalovirus status with high specificity and sensitivity. A later analysis reported that several top co-occurrence clusters appeared linked to parvovirus B19, influenza, CMV and Epstein-Barr virus. Most TCR sequences were observed very rarely across donors, whereas some public TCRs were present in many individuals. This cohort had only TCR beta chains sequenced, and the lack of alpha or paired-chain data limited which features could be detected. Around 16 rarely observed V segments, including chromosome 9 orphons, were excluded from the earlier analysis of 550 to 700 of the donors because counts were too low. In a later analysis, 16,951 TCR beta sequences were associated with specific HLA alleles at a false discovery rate of 0.05. The study listed 150 to 200 TCR beta chains as associated with cytomegalovirus. The only immune exposure information available for the cohort was CMV serostatus. A further reported finding was that TCR beta sequences accurately predicted the HLA-A and HLA-B alleles for most subjects in the first cohort. The 87-base-pair reads could not distinguish some IMGT-functional V segments, including TRBV6-2 and TRBV6-3, so those segments were excluded. A group of highly shared sequence variants was considered likely to be a technical artifact of the sequencing pipeline. A few of the identified cytomegalovirus-associated TCR beta chains were confirmed in vitro to be specific for cytomegalovirus antigens. In a later analysis, HLA-associated TCR beta chains showed more clonal expansion and lower generation probabilities than non-associated chains that were equally common. In a later genetic analysis, a missense DCLRE1C variant was associated with V-gene and J-gene trimming of TCR beta chains, and the association was replicated in an independent cohort. Because HLA typing was unavailable for some donors at each locus, only the typed subset was used in association tests. Roughly uniform sequencing depth across donors was assumed in presence/absence analyses, although this assumption may not hold. According to a later analysis, most CMV-associated TCR beta chains appeared to be HLA-restricted, and the HLA associations seemed to be driven largely by CMV exposure. Correlated functional status among segregating V segments might reflect linkage disequilibrium, but an unknown experimental factor could not be ruled out.

The TCR sequence derives from a young man in good health and CMV-seropositive. The sequenced sample was PBMCs. The sequence is built from TRBV9 and TRBJ1-3; the D gene is perhaps TRBD1, on 5 matching bases. The CDR3 sequence is CATSSGFGNTIYF. The DNA reads as follows: TGTGCCACCAGTTCAGGGTTTGGAAACACCATATATTTT.